The 12 T cell receptor beta chains presented below share a single source sample, sequenced in a study of siplizumab effects on memory and regulatory T cells. Generated by immunoSEQ multiplex PCR, the TCRdb table keeps only in-frame clones and is missing some. The sample contains over 100,000 clones, about 94% of which appear only once. Source material: non-Treg CD4+ T cells sorted from blood. All receptors come from a human donor in good health.

This rearrangement joins TRBV27 to TRBJ2-7, with TRBD1 matching 8 bases. V lost 2 bases and J lost 2; bases outside the gene matches: 5. There are 15 residues in the CDR3. The germline V gene has CDR1 MNHEY and CDR2 SMNVEV (reference sequence). The CDR3 DNA reads TGTGCCAGCAGTTTACTCGGACAGGGACCCTACGAGCAGTACTTC. Translation gives CASSLLGQGPYEQYF.

The chain combines TRBV29-1 with TRBJ1-1; perhaps TRBD1 as D (6 bases). V was trimmed by 6 bases and J by 0 bases, leaving 14 bases between them. Germline CDR1 is SQVTM and CDR2 is ANQGSEA. The CDR3 extends over 14 amino acids. The chain's CDR3 is CSVNLQGLNTEAFF. The DNA of the CDR3 is TGCAGCGTGAACCTACAGGGATTGAACACTGAAGCTTTCTTT.

This clone showed up just a few times. Other DNA sequences from this sample encode an identical CDR3 as well. The genes are TRBV7-9 and TRBJ1-1; 7 bases line up with TRBD1. Germline V CDR1 and CDR2: SEHNR, FQNEAQ (reference sequence). Trimming cost V 3 bases and J 1 base; bases outside gene matches: 2. This CDR3 has 14 amino acids. CDR3 loop: CASSFRQGNTEAFF. CDR3 sequence (DNA): TGTGCCAGCAGCTTCAGACAGGGGAACACTGAAGCTTTCTTT. Based on the CDR3 plus reference TRBV7-9 and TRBJ1-1, the full variable domain is DTGVSQNPRHKITKRGQNVTFRCDPISEHNRLYWYRQTLGQGPEFLTYFQNEAQLEKSRLLSDRFSAERPKGSFSTLEIQRTEQGDSAMYLCASSFRQGNTEAFFGQGTRLTVV.

The rearrangement links TRBV19 to TRBJ2-1; 11 nucleotides match TRBD2. CDR1 is LNHDA, CDR2 SQIVND, per germline (reference sequence). This CDR3 has 16 residues. V shed 1 base and J 6 bases; nucleotides not matched to a gene: 5. The CDR3 DNA follows: TGTGCCAGTAGTATAGCCGGGACTAGCGGAGTCAATGAGCAGTTCTTC. Its protein is CASSIAGTSGVNEQFF. The variable domain in full, completed from reference TRBV19 and TRBJ2-1, reads DGGITQSPKYLFRKEGQNVTLSCEQNLNHDAMYWYRQDPGQGLRLIYYSQIVNDFQKGDIAEGYSVSREKKESFPLTVTSAQKNPTAFYLCASSIAGTSGVNEQFFGPGTRLTVL.

The chain employs TRBV6-5 and TRBJ1-1; TRBD1 might be the D (5 bases). This CDR3 has 15 amino acids. Germline CDR1 is MNHEY and CDR2 is SVGAGI. Trimming took 6 bases from V and 0 from J, leaving 14 bases between them. CDR3 in DNA: TGTGCCAGCAGGCTCGGGGCAGGGTTGAACACTGAAGCTTTCTTT. This gives the protein CASRLGAGLNTEAFF.

J is TRBJ2-3 and V is TRBV19; the D gene is possibly TRBD2 (5 bases). The CDR3 is 15 amino acids. Trimming took 5 bases from V and 6 from J, leaving 18 bases between them. Germline CDR1 is LNHDA and CDR2 is SQIVND (reference sequence). The CDR3: CASSRTGSWVDTQYF. The CDR3 DNA is TGTGCCAGTAGTCGGACTGGGTCCTGGGTTGATACGCAGTATTTT.

The rearrangement uses TRBV7-2 and TRBJ2-2; TRBD2 agrees at 7 bases. Looked up from germline, CDR1 is SGHTA and CDR2 is FQGNSA. The CDR3 is made up of 15 amino acids. V shed 2 bases, J shed 2 bases, and the junction held 2 bases outside the gene matches. The CDR3 here is CASSLSGVNTGELFF. The CDR3 DNA sequence: TGTGCCAGCAGCTTAAGCGGGGTTAACACCGGGGAGCTGTTTTTT.

This chain uses TRBV5-6 with TRBJ1-2; 12 bases map to TRBD1. Germline trimming cut 3 bases from V and 11 bases from J; bases unmatched to any gene: 8. The CDR3 runs to 14 residues. Germline values: CDR1 SGHDT, CDR2 YYEEEE. The CDR3 DNA reads as TGTGCCAGCAGCTACTCGGGACAGGGGGCTTTATACACCTTC. Translation: CASSYSGQGALYTF. The complete variable domain, with remaining parts taken from reference TRBV5-6 and TRBJ1-2, reads DAGVTQSPTHLIKTRGQQVTLRCSPKSGHDTVSWYQQALGQGPQFIFQYYEEEERQRGNFPDRFSGHQFPNYSSELNVNALLLGDSALYLCASSYSGQGALYTFGSGTRLTVV.

CDR3 bases: TGCGCCAGCAGCCCCGGACTGGAGGTGGATACGCAGTATTTT. Protein product: CASSPGLEVDTQYF. The chain uses TRBV4-3 and TRBJ2-3; a weak D match, TRBD2 (5 bases). CDR3 length: 14 residues. With 4 bases removed from V and 6 bases from J, the gap between germline ends came to 14 bases. The germline V gene has CDR1 LGHNA and CDR2 YSLEER.

The V gene is TRBV10-3, the J gene TRBJ2-5; D gene ambiguous. The germline gives CDR1 ENHRY, CDR2 SYGVKD. Trimming removed 6 bases at V and 3 bases at J, with 11 bases between. This CDR3 contains 13 residues. This CDR3 reads CAIRRPLEETQYF. The DNA of the CDR3 is TGTGCCATCAGACGCCCCTTGGAAGAGACCCAGTACTTC.

This clone has just one count. This chain joins TRBV6-5 and TRBJ2-1; 8 nucleotides agree with TRBD1. Losses at the gene ends were 6 bases for V and 4 bases for J; bases not matched to a gene: 8. CDR1 is MNHEY, CDR2 SVGAGI, per germline. This CDR3 comprises 15 residues. The DNA of the CDR3 is TGTGCCAGCAGCCCGGACAGGGTCAAGTACAATGAGCAGTTCTTC. As protein: CASSPDRVKYNEQFF.

The chain's CDR3 is CASSLQQGNYGYTF. CDR3 bases: TGTGCCAGCAGTTTGCAACAGGGGAACTATGGCTACACCTTC. The V and J genes are TRBV6-5 and TRBJ1-2; TRBD1 matches at 7 bases. The germline CDR1 and CDR2 sequences are MNHEY and SVGAGI. Germline trimming cut 4 bases from V and 2 bases from J; bases unmatched to any gene: 4. This CDR3 is 14 amino acids long.